Shown below are 12 T cell receptor beta chains from a single sample sequenced in a study of cytomegalovirus exposure and HLA in healthy donors. Some clones are missing from TCRdb's copy, which holds only in-frame ones; the method was immunoSEQ multiplex PCR. The sample lists 150,000 or so clones, 80% to 85% occurring once. The source material was PBMCs. These receptors were taken from a man aged 30-40 years in good health and CMV-seropositive.

V gene TRBV28 combines with J gene TRBJ1-4, with D perhaps matching TRBD1 (5 bases). The CDR3 consists of 14 residues. Deletions cut 6 bases from V and 8 bases from J, with 16 bases between. From germline, CDR1 is MDHEN and CDR2 SYDVKM. In DNA, the CDR3 is TGTGCCAGCAGAGGGGACTGGAGAGGGGAAAAACTGTTTTTT. Translated: CASRGDWRGEKLFF.

This sequence joins TRBV27 and TRBJ1-1; 8 nucleotides agree with TRBD1. Germline V gene data show CDR1 as MNHEY and CDR2 as SMNVEV (reference sequence). This CDR3 comprises 13 residues. V gave up 6 bases and J gave up 6 bases; unmatched junction bases: 6. CDR3 sequence (DNA): TGTGCCAGCAGCACAGGGGGAAAGGCTGAAGCTTTCTTT. Translation: CASSTGGKAEAFF.

The V gene is TRBV11-2, the J gene TRBJ2-2; 14 bases align to TRBD2. This CDR3 is 15 amino acids long. Germline V gene sequence: CDR1 SGHAT, CDR2 FQNNGV. With 6 bases clipped from V and 6 bases from J, the junction kept 3 bases outside the gene matches. As DNA, the CDR3 is TGTGCCAGCAGACGACTAGCGGGGGGGTCCGGGGAGCTGTTTTTT. Residues: CASRRLAGGSGELFF.

The V call is TRBV5-1, the J call TRBJ2-7, with a weak D call TRBD2 (7 bases). Germline lookup yields CDR1 SGHRS and CDR2 YFSETQ. Trimming took off 3 bases at V and 0 bases at J, with 19 bases between the two ends. This CDR3 has 17 amino acids. CDR3 DNA sequence: TGCGCCAGCAGCTCTAACAAGGGGGGGCCTAGCTCCTACGAGCAGTACTTC. Translation: CASSSNKGGPSSYEQYF.

This clone was picked up one time. At one of its ends the junction is not consistent with the germline gene, which may arise from a read error. The J gene is TRBJ1-1, the V gene TRBV2; no firm D call. The CDR3 is 12 residues long. The V gene's germline CDR1 is SNHLY and CDR2 FYNNEI. The DNA of the CDR3 is TGTGCCACCAGTGATGGAGGACTGACAGCTTTCTTT. Protein product: CATSDGGLTAFF.

The rearrangement joins TRBV7-9 to TRBJ1-2; D is unresolved. The V end was cut by 5 bases, the J end by 0 bases, with 13 bases between. CDR3 length equals 15 residues. The germline V gene has CDR1 SEHNR and CDR2 FQNEAQ (reference sequence). Here the CDR3 reads CASSPPGVANYGYTF. The CDR3 DNA follows: TGTGCCAGCAGCCCCCCCGGGGTAGCTAACTATGGCTACACCTTC.

This chain uses TRBV5-4 with TRBJ1-6, with D possibly matching TRBD1 (6 bases). V shed 0 bases and J shed 9 bases, with 13 bases lying between them. CDR1 and CDR2 (germline): SGHNT, YYREEE (reference sequence). The CDR3 spans 15 residues. The CDR3: CASSLAGDKRSPLHF. The CDR3 DNA reads as TGTGCCAGCAGCTTGGCAGGGGATAAGCGTTCACCCCTCCACTTT.

The chain is built from TRBV18 and TRBJ2-7; weak D call: TRBD2 (5 bases). Looked up from germline, CDR1 is KGHSH and CDR2 is LQKENI. CDR3 size: 14 residues. Between the trimmed V and J ends, which lost 2 bases and 3 bases, there was a span of 11 bases. CDR3 sequence: CASSPGSGFYEQYF. In DNA form, the CDR3 reads TGTGCCAGCTCACCAGGCTCGGGGTTCTACGAGCAGTACTTC.

This CDR3 is CASSRDRSRLYEQYF. The CDR3 DNA is TGTGCCAGCAGCCGTGACAGGAGCCGGCTCTACGAGCAGTACTTC. The rearrangement links TRBV4-2 to TRBJ2-7; maybe TRBD1 (6 bases). V was pared by 4 bases and J by 3 bases, with 16 bases between. The V gene's germline CDR1 is LGHNA and CDR2 YNFKEQ. This CDR3 spans 15 amino acids.

The chain couples TRBV9 to TRBJ2-7; D is undetermined. Looked up from germline, CDR1 is SGDLS and CDR2 is YYNGEE. CDR3 length: 12 residues. The V and J ends lost 0 bases and 5 bases respectively, with 6 bases between them. The DNA of the CDR3 is TGTGCCAGCAGCGTAGGAGAGAACGAGCAGTACTTC. As protein: CASSVGENEQYF.

The J gene is TRBJ2-5, the V gene TRBV27, with 8 bases that match TRBD2. Unmatched junction bases numbered 7, after V lost 5 bases and J lost 5 bases. Germline V gives CDR1 MNHEY, CDR2 SMNVEV (reference sequence). The CDR3 contains 14 residues. The CDR3 DNA sequence: TGTGCCAGCAGTCCCCTCGGGGGGGTGGAGACCCAGTACTTC. Encoded protein: CASSPLGGVETQYF.

There are a few counts of this clone. This CDR3 is CASSLPRDNYGYTF. The CDR3 region has the DNA TGTGCCAGCAGTTTACCCAGGGATAACTATGGCTACACCTTC. J is TRBJ1-2 and V is TRBV28; a weak D match, TRBD1 (5 bases). Germline V gene data show CDR1 as MDHEN and CDR2 as SYDVKM. The CDR3 sequence is 14 residues long. With 2 bases removed from V and 1 base from J, the gap between germline ends came to 8 bases.